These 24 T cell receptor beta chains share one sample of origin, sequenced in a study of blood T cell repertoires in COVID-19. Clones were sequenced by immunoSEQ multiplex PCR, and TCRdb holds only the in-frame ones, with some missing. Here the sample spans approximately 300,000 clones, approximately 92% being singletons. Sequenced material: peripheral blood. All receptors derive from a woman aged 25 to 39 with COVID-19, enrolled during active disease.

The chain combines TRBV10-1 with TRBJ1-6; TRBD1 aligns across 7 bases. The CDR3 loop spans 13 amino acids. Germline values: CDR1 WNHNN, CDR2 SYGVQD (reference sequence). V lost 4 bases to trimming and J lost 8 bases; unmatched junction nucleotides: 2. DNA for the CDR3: TGCGCCAGCAGTGTAGGGGGCCATTCACCCCTCCACTTT. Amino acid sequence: CASSVGGHSPLHF.

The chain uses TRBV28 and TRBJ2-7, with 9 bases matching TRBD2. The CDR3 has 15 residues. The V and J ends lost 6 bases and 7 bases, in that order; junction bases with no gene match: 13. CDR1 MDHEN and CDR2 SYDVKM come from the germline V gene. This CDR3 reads CASSDRASGIGEQYF. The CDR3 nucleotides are TGTGCCAGCAGCGACCGGGCTAGCGGGATTGGGGAGCAGTACTTC.

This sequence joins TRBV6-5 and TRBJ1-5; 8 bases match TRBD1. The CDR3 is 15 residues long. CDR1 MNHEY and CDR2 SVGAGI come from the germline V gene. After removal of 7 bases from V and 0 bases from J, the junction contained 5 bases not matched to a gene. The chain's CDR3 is CASKTQGGSNQPQHF. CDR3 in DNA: TGTGCCAGCAAAACACAGGGGGGTAGCAATCAGCCCCAGCATTTT.

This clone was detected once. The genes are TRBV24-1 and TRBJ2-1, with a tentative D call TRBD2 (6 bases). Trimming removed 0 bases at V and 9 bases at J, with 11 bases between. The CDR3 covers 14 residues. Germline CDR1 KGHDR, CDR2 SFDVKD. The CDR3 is CATSDLRVGGEQFF. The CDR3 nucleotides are TGTGCCACCAGTGATTTGCGGGTGGGGGGTGAGCAGTTCTTC.

The DNA of the CDR3 is TGCGCCAGCGGGGGGGTCTATGAGCAGTTCTTC. Translation gives CASGGVYEQFF. The V and J genes are TRBV10-1 and TRBJ2-1; 7 bases map to TRBD2. This CDR3 is built from 11 residues. V was clipped by 8 bases and J by 8 bases; unmatched bases: 3. In germline, CDR1 is WNHNN, CDR2 SYGVQD (reference sequence).

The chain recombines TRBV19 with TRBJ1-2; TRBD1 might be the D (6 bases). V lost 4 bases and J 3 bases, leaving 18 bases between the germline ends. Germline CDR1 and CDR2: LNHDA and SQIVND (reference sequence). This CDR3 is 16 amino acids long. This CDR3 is CASSSPGHSLDYGYTF. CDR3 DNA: TGTGCCAGTAGTAGTCCGGGACATTCTTTGGACTATGGCTACACCTTC.

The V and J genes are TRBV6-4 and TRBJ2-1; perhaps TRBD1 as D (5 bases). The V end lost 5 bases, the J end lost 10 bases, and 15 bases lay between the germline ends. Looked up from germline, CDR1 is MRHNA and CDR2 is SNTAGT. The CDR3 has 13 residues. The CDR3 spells CASSLTGDREQFF. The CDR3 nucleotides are TGTGCCAGCAGTCTTACAGGAGACCGAGAGCAGTTCTTC.

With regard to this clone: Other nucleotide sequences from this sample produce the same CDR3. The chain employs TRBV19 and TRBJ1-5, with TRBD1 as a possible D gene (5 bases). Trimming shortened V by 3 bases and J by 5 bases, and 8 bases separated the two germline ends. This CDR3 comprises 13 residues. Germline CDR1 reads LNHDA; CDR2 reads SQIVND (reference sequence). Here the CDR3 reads CASSIQGDQPQHF. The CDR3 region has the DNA TGTGCCAGTAGTATCCAGGGTGATCAGCCCCAGCATTTT.

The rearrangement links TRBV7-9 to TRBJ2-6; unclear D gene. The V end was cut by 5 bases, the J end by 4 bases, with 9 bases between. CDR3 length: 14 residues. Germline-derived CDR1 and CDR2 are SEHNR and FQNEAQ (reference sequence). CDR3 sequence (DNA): TGTGCCAGCAGCCCGGGTTTCGGGGCCAACGTCCTGACTTTC. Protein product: CASSPGFGANVLTF.

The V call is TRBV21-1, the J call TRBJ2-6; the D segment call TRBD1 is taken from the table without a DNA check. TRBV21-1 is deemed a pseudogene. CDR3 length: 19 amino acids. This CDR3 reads CASSITGQGPTSGANVLTF. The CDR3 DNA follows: TGTGCCAGCAGCATTACAGGACAGGGGCCAACCTCTGGGGCCAACGTCCTGACTTTC.

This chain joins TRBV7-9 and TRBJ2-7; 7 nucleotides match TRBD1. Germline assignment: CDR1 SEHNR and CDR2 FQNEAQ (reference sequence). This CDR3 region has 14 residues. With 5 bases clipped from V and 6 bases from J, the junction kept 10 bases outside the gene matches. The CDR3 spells CASSLPGTVFEQYF. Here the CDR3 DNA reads TGTGCCAGCAGCCTACCGGGGACAGTCTTCGAGCAGTACTTC.

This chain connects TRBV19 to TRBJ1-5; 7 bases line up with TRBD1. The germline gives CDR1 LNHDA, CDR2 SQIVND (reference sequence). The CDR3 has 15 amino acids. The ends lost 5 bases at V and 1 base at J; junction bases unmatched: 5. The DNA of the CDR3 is TGTGCCAGTAGTGAGGGGGCGCAGAGCAATCAGCCCCAGCATTTT. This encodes CASSEGAQSNQPQHF.

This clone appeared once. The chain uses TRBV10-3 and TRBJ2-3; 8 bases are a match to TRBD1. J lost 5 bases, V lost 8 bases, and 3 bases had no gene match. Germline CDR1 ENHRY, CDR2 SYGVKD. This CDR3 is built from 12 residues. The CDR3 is CAIQGARDTQYF. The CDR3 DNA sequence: TGTGCCATCCAGGGGGCTAGAGATACGCAGTATTTT.

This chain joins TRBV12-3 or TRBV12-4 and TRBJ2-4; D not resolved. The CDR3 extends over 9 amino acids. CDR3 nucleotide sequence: TGTGCTACCCAGGTCATTCAGTACTTC. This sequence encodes CATQVIQYF.

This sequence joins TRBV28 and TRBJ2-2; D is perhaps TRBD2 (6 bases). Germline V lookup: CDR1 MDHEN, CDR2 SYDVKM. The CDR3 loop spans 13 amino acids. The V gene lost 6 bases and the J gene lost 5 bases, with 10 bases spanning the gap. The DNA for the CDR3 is TGTGCCAGCAGGGCCGGGGGAACCGGGGAGCTGTTTTTT. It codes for CASRAGGTGELFF. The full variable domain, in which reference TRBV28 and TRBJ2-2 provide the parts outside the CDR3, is DVKVTQSSRYLVKRTGEKVFLECVQDMDHENMFWYRQDPGLGLRLIYFSYDVKMKEKGDIPEGYSVSREKKERFSLILESASTNQTSMYLCASRAGGTGELFFGEGSRLTVL.

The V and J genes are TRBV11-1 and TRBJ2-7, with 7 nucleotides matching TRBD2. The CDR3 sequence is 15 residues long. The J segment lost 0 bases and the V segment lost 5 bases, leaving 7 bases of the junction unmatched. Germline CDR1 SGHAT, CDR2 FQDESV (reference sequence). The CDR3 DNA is TGTGCCAGCAGCCCCCAGCGGGGTATCTCCTACGAGCAGTACTTC. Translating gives CASSPQRGISYEQYF.

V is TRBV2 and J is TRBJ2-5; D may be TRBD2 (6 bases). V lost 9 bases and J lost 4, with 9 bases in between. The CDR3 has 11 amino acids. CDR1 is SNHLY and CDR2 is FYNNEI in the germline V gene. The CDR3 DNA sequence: TGTGCCAGGGAGGGCGCAGAGACCCAGTACTTC. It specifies CAREGAETQYF.

In DNA form, the CDR3 reads TGTGCCAGCAGCCCCTATAGACTAGCGGGGACCGGGGAGCTGTTTTTT. Translated, it gives CASSPYRLAGTGELFF. The J gene is TRBJ2-2, the V gene TRBV7-2; 11 bases agree with TRBD2. This CDR3 region has 16 residues. The germline V gene has CDR1 SGHTA and CDR2 FQGNSA. Trimming cost V 5 bases and J 5 bases; bases outside gene matches: 7.

CDR3 in DNA: TGCGCCAGCAGCGCGCCTATGAGCTCCTACAATGAGCAGTTCTTC. Protein sequence: CASSAPMSSYNEQFF. V usage is TRBV5-1 and J usage is TRBJ2-1; D is unresolved. Trimming removed 4 bases from V and 0 bases from J, with 11 bases in between. The CDR3 contains 15 residues. Germline-derived CDR1 and CDR2 are SGHRS and YFSETQ.

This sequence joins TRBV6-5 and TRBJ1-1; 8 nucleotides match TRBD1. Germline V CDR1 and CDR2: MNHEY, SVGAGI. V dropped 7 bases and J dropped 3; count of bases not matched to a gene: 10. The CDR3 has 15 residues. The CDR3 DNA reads TGTGCCAGCATCCGAGAGACAGGGGTGCACACTGAAGCTTTCTTT. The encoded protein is CASIRETGVHTEAFF.

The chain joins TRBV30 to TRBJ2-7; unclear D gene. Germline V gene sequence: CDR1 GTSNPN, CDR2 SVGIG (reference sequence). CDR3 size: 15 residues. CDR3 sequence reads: CAHGGGLAATYEQYF. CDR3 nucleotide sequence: TGTGCTCACGGCGGTGGTTTGGCTGCGACCTACGAGCAGTACTTC. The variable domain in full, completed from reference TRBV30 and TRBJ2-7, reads SQTIHQWPATLVQPVGSPLSLECTVEGTSNPNLYWYRQAAGRGLQLLFYSVGIGQISSEVPQNLSASRPQDRQFILSSKKLLLSDSGFYLCAHGGGLAATYEQYFGPGTRLTVT.

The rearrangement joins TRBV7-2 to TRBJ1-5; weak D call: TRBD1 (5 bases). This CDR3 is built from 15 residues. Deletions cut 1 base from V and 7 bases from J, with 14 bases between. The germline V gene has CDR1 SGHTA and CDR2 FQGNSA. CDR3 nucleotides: TGTGCCAGCAGCTTAGAGGCAGGGTCAGGGCAGCCCCAGCATTTT. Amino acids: CASSLEAGSGQPQHF.

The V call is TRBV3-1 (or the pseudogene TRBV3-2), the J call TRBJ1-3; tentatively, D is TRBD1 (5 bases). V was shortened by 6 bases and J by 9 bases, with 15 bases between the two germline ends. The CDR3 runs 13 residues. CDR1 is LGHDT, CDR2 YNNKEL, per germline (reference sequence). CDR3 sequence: CASSQGSPSTIYF. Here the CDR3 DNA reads TGTGCCAGCAGTCAGGGTTCCCCCAGCACCATATATTTT.

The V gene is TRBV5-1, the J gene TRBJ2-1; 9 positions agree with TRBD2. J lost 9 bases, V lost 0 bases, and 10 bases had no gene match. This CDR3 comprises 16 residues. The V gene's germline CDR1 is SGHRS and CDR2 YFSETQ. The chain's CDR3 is CASSLVTSGFRGEQFF. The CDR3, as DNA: TGCGCCAGCAGCTTGGTAACTAGCGGGTTTAGGGGTGAGCAGTTCTTC.